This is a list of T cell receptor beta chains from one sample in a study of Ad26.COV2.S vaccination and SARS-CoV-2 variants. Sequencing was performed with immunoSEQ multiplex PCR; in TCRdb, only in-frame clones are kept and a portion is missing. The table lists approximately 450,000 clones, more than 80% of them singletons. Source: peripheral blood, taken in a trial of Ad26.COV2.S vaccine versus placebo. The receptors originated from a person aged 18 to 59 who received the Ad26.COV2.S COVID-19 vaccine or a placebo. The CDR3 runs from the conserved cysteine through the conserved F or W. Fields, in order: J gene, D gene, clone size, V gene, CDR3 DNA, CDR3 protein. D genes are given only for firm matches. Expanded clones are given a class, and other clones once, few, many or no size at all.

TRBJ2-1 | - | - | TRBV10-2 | TGCGCCAGCAGTGAGGGAGGCTCCTACAATGAGCAGTTCTTC | CASSEGGSYNEQFF
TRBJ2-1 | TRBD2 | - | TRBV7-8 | TGTGCCAGCAGCTCCGGGACTAGCGCCCACAATGAGCAGTTCTTC | CASSSGTSAHNEQFF
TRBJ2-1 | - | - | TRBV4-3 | TGCGCCAGCAGCCAAGATTTCGGGCAGGCCTTTTACAATGAGCAGTTCTTC | CASSQDFGQAFYNEQFF
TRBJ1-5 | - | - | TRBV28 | TGTGCCAGCACGACGGGGGCCGGGGGCAATCAGCCCCAGCATTTT | CASTTGAGGNQPQHF
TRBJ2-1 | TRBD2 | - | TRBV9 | TGTGCCAGCAGCTCTCGACTAGCATACAGTGAGCAGTTCTTC | CASSSRLAYSEQFF
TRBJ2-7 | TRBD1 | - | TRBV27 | TGTGCCAGCAGTCCAATTGACAGGGAAGACGAGCAGTACTTC | CASSPIDREDEQYF
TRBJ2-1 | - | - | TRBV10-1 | TGCGCCAGCAGTGAATCCGATGGTCATGAGCAGTTCTTC | CASSESDGHEQFF
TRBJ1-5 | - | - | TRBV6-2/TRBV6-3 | TGTGCCAGCAGTTACTCGTGGCATCAGCCCCAGCATTTT | CASSYSWHQPQHF
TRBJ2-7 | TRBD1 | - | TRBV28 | TGTGCCAGCAGTTTAGCCGGGACAGGGGGGTACGAGCAGTACTTC | CASSLAGTGGYEQYF
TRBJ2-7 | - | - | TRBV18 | TGTGCCAGCTCACCACCCGGGGGGCAGCACTCCTACGAGCAGTACTTC | CASSPPGGQHSYEQYF
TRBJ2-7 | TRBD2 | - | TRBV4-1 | TGCGCCAGCAGCCAAGAGGCTAGCGGGGCCTACGAGCAGTACTTC | CASSQEASGAYEQYF
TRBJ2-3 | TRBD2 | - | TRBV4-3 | TGCGCCAGCAGCCAAGATGGACCGGGAGGGGGGCCTAGCACAGATACGCAGTATTTT | CASSQDGPGGGPSTDTQYF
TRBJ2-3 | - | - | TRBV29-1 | TGCAGCGTTGGGGAGTTAGATACGCAGTATTTT | CSVGELDTQYF
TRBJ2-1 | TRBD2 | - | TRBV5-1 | TGCGCCAGCAGCTCCGGGACTAGCGGGAGCCCCGAATACAATGAGCAGTTCTTC | CASSSGTSGSPEYNEQFF
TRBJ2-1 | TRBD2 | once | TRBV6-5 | TGTGCCAGCAGGACCGGGACTAGCGGGAGGGGGGAGCAGTTCTTC | CASRTGTSGRGEQFF
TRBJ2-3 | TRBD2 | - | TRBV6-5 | TGTGCCAGCAGTTACTCGAGCGGGAGGGGAACAGATACGCAGTATTTT | CASSYSSGRGTDTQYF
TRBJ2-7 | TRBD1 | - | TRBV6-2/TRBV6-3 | TGTGCCAGCAGTACCCGGACAGGCCGATCCTACGAGCAGTACTTC | CASSTRTGRSYEQYF